The clone carrying this T cell receptor (beta chain) was counted only a few times. This entry is derived from a study of blood T cell repertoires in COVID-19. Study-wide background: The samples span acute and convalescent COVID-19 from the United States, Italy and Spain.

In germline, CDR1 is PRHDT, CDR2 FYEKMQ (reference sequence). The CDR3 consists of 14 residues. V was shortened by 0 bases and J by 4 bases, with 9 bases between the two germline ends. Clones were sequenced by immunoSEQ multiplex PCR, and TCRdb holds only the in-frame ones, with some missing. The sample holds approximately 200,000 clones, 70% to 80% seen once. The V gene is TRBV13, the J gene TRBJ1-2; D is perhaps TRBD1 (6 bases). The sequencing input was peripheral blood. The receptor comes from a woman aged 45-65 years with acute or convalescent COVID-19. The CDR3 nucleotides are TGTGCCAGCAGCTTAGGCTCGGACAGCTATGGCTACACCTTC. This translates into CASSLGSDSYGYTF.